The 13 T cell receptor beta chains reported below all come from one sample, sequenced in a study of cytomegalovirus exposure and HLA in healthy donors. In the PCR, 60 Vbeta and 13 Jbeta primers were used. Profiled with immunoSEQ multiplex PCR; TCRdb holds only in-frame clones, not every one. This sample's table reports 160,000 or so clones. Source material: PBMCs. Receptor source: a man younger than 40 in good health and CMV-seronegative.

V usage is TRBV9 and J usage is TRBJ1-5, with 7 bases aligning to TRBD1. The CDR3 contains 15 residues. The germline V gene encodes CDR1 SGDLS and CDR2 YYNGEE. V shed 0 bases and J 3 bases; nucleotides not matched to a gene: 3. In nucleotides, the CDR3 is TGTGCCAGCAGCGTAGGAGGGACAGTCAATCAGCCCCAGCATTTT. It encodes CASSVGGTVNQPQHF.

Comment on this clone: Different DNA sequences within this sample yield the same CDR3. The CDR3, as DNA: TGTGCCTGGGAGGGACAGCCGAATTCACCCCTCCACTTT. As protein: CAWEGQPNSPLHF. The chain combines TRBV30 with TRBJ1-6, with TRBD1 matching 7 bases. CDR1 is GTSNPN and CDR2 is SVGIG in the germline V gene (reference sequence). J gave up 7 bases and V 5 bases, and 5 bases lay outside the gene matches. The CDR3 has 13 residues.

The chain is built from TRBV9 and TRBJ2-5; TRBD2 agrees at 7 bases. The CDR3 has 13 residues. The germline V gene has CDR1 SGDLS and CDR2 YYNGEE. The ends lost 3 bases at V and 5 bases at J; junction bases unmatched: 4. The CDR3 spells CASSELGGETQYF. DNA for the CDR3: TGTGCCAGCAGCGAGCTGGGGGGGGAGACCCAGTACTTC.

The chain joins TRBV5-6 to TRBJ1-2, with D possibly being TRBD1 (5 bases). Germline V gene sequence: CDR1 SGHDT, CDR2 YYEEEE. Deletions cut 0 bases from V and 4 bases from J, with 7 bases between. This CDR3 region has 13 residues. The DNA of the CDR3 is TGTGCCAGCAGCTTGGGGGGGGGCTATGGCTACACCTTC. This sequence encodes CASSLGGGYGYTF.

The chain carries TRBV2 and TRBJ2-5; 10 bases match TRBD2. The germline V gene encodes CDR1 SNHLY and CDR2 FYNNEI. The CDR3 loop spans 15 amino acids. Losses at the gene ends were 4 bases for V and 5 bases for J; bases not matched to a gene: 7. The CDR3 sequence: CASSVLAGNSETQYF. The DNA for the CDR3 is TGTGCCAGCAGTGTACTAGCGGGAAATTCGGAGACCCAGTACTTC. Filled out from reference TRBV2 and TRBJ2-5, the complete variable domain reads EPEVTQTPSHQVTQMGQEVILRCVPISNHLYFYWYRQILGQKVEFLVSFYNNEISEKSEIFDDQFSVERPDGSNFTLKIRSTKLEDSAMYFCASSVLAGNSETQYFGPGTRLLVL.

V usage is TRBV7-8 and J usage is TRBJ2-4; D is possibly TRBD2 (6 bases). This CDR3 comprises 17 residues. Trimming took off 5 bases at V and 1 base at J, with 18 bases between the two ends. Germline V gene data show CDR1 as SGHVS and CDR2 as FQNEAQ. The CDR3 DNA follows: TGTGCCAGCAGCCCCCTGATTTGGGGGAGGGCCAAAAACATTCAGTACTTC. Its protein product is CASSPLIWGRAKNIQYF.

CDR3: CAIMTSGRSNEQFF. The DNA of the CDR3 is TGTGCCATTATGACTAGCGGGAGATCCAATGAGCAGTTCTTC. The chain recombines TRBV19 with TRBJ2-1, with 12 bases identical to TRBD2. Trimming removed 10 bases from V and 6 bases from J; junction bases left unmatched: 7. CDR3 length: 14 amino acids. CDR1 and CDR2 (germline): LNHDA, SQIVND (reference sequence).

The rearrangement joins TRBV4-1 to TRBJ2-5; D might be TRBD2 (5 bases). Trimming pared 0 bases from V and 7 bases from J, leaving 12 bases between. Germline V gene lookup returns CDR1 MGHRA and CDR2 YSYEKL. This CDR3 is built from 14 residues. Here the CDR3 reads CASSQELFRGTQYF. The CDR3 coding sequence is TGCGCCAGCAGCCAAGAGCTTTTCCGGGGGACCCAGTACTTC.

This chain uses TRBV6-1 with TRBJ1-4, with D possibly being TRBD1 (6 bases). Trimming shortened V by 3 bases and J by 8 bases, and 13 bases separated the two germline ends. The CDR3 is 14 residues long. Germline V gene sequence: CDR1 MNHNS, CDR2 SASEGT. This CDR3 is CASSETGISEKLFF. The CDR3 DNA is TGTGCCAGCAGTGAGACAGGAATAAGCGAAAAACTGTTTTTT.

The chain has TRBV4-2 and TRBJ1-4; D is unclear. Trimming took off 1 base at V and 7 bases at J, with 10 bases between the two ends. The CDR3 has 14 amino acids. Germline V gene lookup returns CDR1 LGHNA and CDR2 YNFKEQ. CDR3 region: CASSQGSRGEKLFF. The CDR3 region has the DNA TGTGCCAGCAGCCAAGGGAGCCGGGGTGAAAAACTGTTTTTT.

The chain combines TRBV5-4 with TRBJ2-7; TRBD2 matches 11 bases. Unmatched junction bases numbered 7, after V lost 4 bases and J lost 4 bases. This CDR3 has 15 amino acids. Germline CDR1 SGHNT, CDR2 YYREEE (reference sequence). CDR3 region: CASSPTGLAEYEQYF. The CDR3 DNA sequence: TGTGCCAGCAGCCCAACGGGACTAGCGGAATACGAGCAGTACTTC.

The genes are TRBV11-3 and TRBJ2-5; no firm D call. Trimming shortened V by 2 bases and J by 1 base, and 5 bases separated the two germline ends. This CDR3 spans 13 amino acids. Germline CDR1 is SGHNT and CDR2 is YENEEA. In DNA, the CDR3 is TGTGCCAGCAGCTTAAACGGCCAAGAGACCCAGTACTTC. This encodes CASSLNGQETQYF.

The CDR3 protein is CASSVSVSAGEAKNIQYF. CDR3 in DNA: TGTGCCAGCAGCGTATCCGTAAGTGCGGGAGAAGCAAAAAACATTCAGTACTTC. This rearrangement joins TRBV9 to TRBJ2-4; 7 bases fit TRBD2. V gave up 1 base and J gave up 4 bases; unmatched junction bases: 14. The CDR3 spans 18 residues. The germline gives CDR1 SGDLS, CDR2 YYNGEE.